This T cell receptor (beta chain) was profiled in a study of blood T cell repertoires in COVID-19. Produced via immunoSEQ multiplex PCR; TCRdb's table is partial and in-frame only. Found here are 55,000 to 65,000 clones, about 83% of them singletons; the top ten hold 3.5%. Trimming pared 6 bases from V and 6 bases from J, leaving 7 bases between. The CDR3 totals 11 residues. Germline-derived CDR1 and CDR2 are SNHLY and FYNNEI. Material for sequencing was peripheral blood. This sequence joins TRBV2 and TRBJ2-3, with D maybe TRBD2 (6 bases). The clonotype originates from a woman older than 75 with acute or convalescent COVID-19. In DNA, the CDR3 is TGTGCCAGCAGGGGGAGGGATACGCAGTATTTT. This codes for CASRGRDTQYF. Supplemented by reference TRBV2 and TRBJ2-3, the full variable domain reads EPEVTQTPSHQVTQMGQEVILRCVPISNHLYFYWYRQILGQKVEFLVSFYNNEISEKSEIFDDQFSVERPDGSNFTLKIRSTKLEDSAMYFCASRGRDTQYFGPGTRLTVL.